This entry lists 30 T cell receptor beta chains sequenced from one sample in a study of beta chain features in type 1 diabetes. Study-level points and caveats: Across all four CD4+ subsets, people with type 1 diabetes showed modestly shorter TCRB CDR3s.

Their target antigens are unknown. The isolated RNA, all of it, was reverse transcribed, so expressed TCRB transcripts were what got sequenced. Sequenced by immunoSEQ multiplex PCR; TCRdb stores in-frame clones only, minus some. Of fewer than 300,000 clones in the sample, 20% were seen once. The sequencing input was naive CD4+ T cells from blood. These receptor sequences come from a woman aged 40 to 50 with type 1 diabetes.

This chain connects TRBV29-1 to TRBJ2-3; no definite D call. Germline V gene data show CDR1 as SQVTM and CDR2 as ANQGSEA. Trimming removed 4 bases from V and 6 bases from J, with 14 bases in between. CDR3 length: 13 residues. The CDR3, as DNA: TGCAGCGTTGTAGGCCCGGGTGCGGATACGCAGTATTTT. Translating gives CSVVGPGADTQYF.

This clone was observed a handful of times. The J gene is TRBJ1-2, the V gene TRBV15, with D hard to call. Germline CDR1 reads LNHNV; CDR2 reads YYDKDF (reference sequence). The CDR3 sequence is 14 residues long. V was trimmed by 1 base and J by 3 bases, leaving 9 bases between them. The DNA of the CDR3 is TGTGCCACCAGCAGAGGGACGGAGGACTATGGCTACACCTTC. It codes for CATSRGTEDYGYTF.

The chain links TRBV4-1 to TRBJ1-2, with D hard to call. Per the germline V gene, CDR1 is MGHRA and CDR2 is YSYEKL. The V end was cut by 0 bases, the J end by 4 bases, with 6 bases between. The CDR3 is made up of 13 amino acids. The chain's CDR3 is CASSQDESYGYTF. The CDR3 DNA sequence: TGCGCCAGCAGCCAAGACGAGAGCTATGGCTACACCTTC.

The chain has TRBV4-2 and TRBJ1-2; D unclear. The germline V and J ends were trimmed by 0 bases and 7 bases, with 15 bases remaining between them. The CDR3 extends over 15 amino acids. The germline V gene encodes CDR1 LGHNA and CDR2 YNFKEQ. The DNA for the CDR3 is TGTGCCAGCAGCCAAGAACGGGGAACCCCTGGTGGCTACACCTTC. This sequence encodes CASSQERGTPGGYTF.

The CDR3 nucleotides are TGTGCCAGCAGCTTGGGCAGGGGGAACACCGGGGAGCTGTTTTTT. It yields the protein CASSLGRGNTGELFF. The gene calls are TRBV5-4 and TRBJ2-2; maybe TRBD1 (6 bases). Trimming stripped 0 bases from V and 1 base from J, with 7 bases between. CDR3 length: 15 amino acids. Germline assignment: CDR1 SGHNT and CDR2 YYREEE (reference sequence).

This clone occurred a few times. V gene TRBV18 combines with J gene TRBJ2-7; tentative D call: TRBD2 (6 bases). This CDR3 is 16 amino acids long. V lost 3 bases and J 3 bases, leaving 18 bases between the germline ends. Germline CDR1 and CDR2: KGHSH and LQKENI. The CDR3 protein is CASSPIRQTDYYEQYF. In DNA form, the CDR3 reads TGTGCCAGCTCACCTATCCGACAGACGGACTACTACGAGCAGTACTTC.

This clone has just a few counts. This sequence joins TRBV29-1 and TRBJ1-1; 12 nucleotides agree with TRBD1. The J segment lost 5 bases and the V segment lost 1 base, leaving 5 bases of the junction unmatched. Germline V gene data show CDR1 as SQVTM and CDR2 as ANQGSEA. This CDR3 region has 15 residues. The CDR3 sequence: CSVEGDRGQVTEAFF. In DNA, the CDR3 is TGCAGCGTTGAAGGGGACAGGGGGCAGGTTACTGAAGCTTTCTTT.

Concerning this clone itself: An end of the junction does not agree with germline; a read error may underlie this. V and J are TRBV29-1 and TRBJ1-2; D is ambiguous. This CDR3 contains 12 residues. Germline CDR1 and CDR2: SQVTM and ANQGSEA. CDR3 DNA sequence: TGCAGCGTTCAAGACCTCAACTATGGCTACACCTTC. The encoded protein is CSVQDLNYGYTF.

The J gene is TRBJ2-7, the V gene TRBV5-4, with a weak D call TRBD2 (7 bases). V was cut by 1 base and J by 0 bases, with 11 bases left in between. This CDR3 is 15 amino acids long. The germline gives CDR1 SGHNT, CDR2 YYREEE (reference sequence). CDR3 sequence reads: CASSLRGGSSYEQYF. The CDR3 DNA sequence: TGTGCCAGCAGCTTGAGGGGGGGAAGCTCCTACGAGCAGTACTTC.

This chain uses TRBV29-1 with TRBJ2-3; 9 bases agree with TRBD1. The CDR3 runs to 13 residues. V lost 4 bases and J lost 3; bases outside the gene matches: 2. Germline CDR1 reads SQVTM; CDR2 reads ANQGSEA. CDR3 sequence: CSVGTGETDTQYF. The CDR3 DNA reads as TGCAGCGTTGGGACAGGGGAAACAGATACGCAGTATTTT.

This clone has a handful of counts. This sequence joins TRBV30 and TRBJ2-3; TRBD2 aligns across 8 bases. The germline V gene has CDR1 GTSNPN and CDR2 SVGIG (reference sequence). J lost 2 bases, V lost 3 bases, and 4 bases had no gene match. The CDR3 has 14 amino acids. The CDR3 spells CAWRIAGNTDTQYF. In DNA, the CDR3 is TGTGCCTGGAGAATAGCGGGGAACACAGATACGCAGTATTTT. The full variable domain, its missing parts supplied by reference TRBV30 and TRBJ2-3, is SQTIHQWPATLVQPVGSPLSLECTVEGTSNPNLYWYRQAAGRGLQLLFYSVGIGQISSEVPQNLSASRPQDRQFILSSKKLLLSDSGFYLCAWRIAGNTDTQYFGPGTRLTVL.

This rearrangement joins TRBV14 to TRBJ1-4, with D possibly matching TRBD1 (5 bases). V gave up 4 bases and J gave up 11 bases, with 17 bases separating them. The length of the CDR3 is 14 residues. Germline CDR1 reads SGHDN; CDR2 reads FVKESK. This chain's CDR3 is CASSPSGVREKLFF. The CDR3 DNA reads as TGTGCCAGCAGCCCCTCGGGGGTTCGGGAGAAACTGTTTTTT.

This clone has more than one count but fewer than ten. The chain has TRBV29-1 and TRBJ1-2, with D tentatively TRBD1 (6 bases). This CDR3 spans 14 amino acids. V was cut by 4 bases and J by 4 bases, with 16 bases left in between. The germline CDR1 and CDR2 sequences are SQVTM and ANQGSEA. The CDR3 nucleotides are TGCAGCGTTGTCCGTTTCGACAGGTCCTATGGCTACACCTTC. Residues: CSVVRFDRSYGYTF.

Concerning this clone itself: The same CDR3 is also encoded by other DNA sequences in this sample. V usage is TRBV20-1 and J usage is TRBJ1-1; no reliable D call. Germline-derived CDR1 and CDR2 are DFQATT and SNEGSKA (reference sequence). CDR3 size: 11 residues. Trimming left V 6 bases short and J 1 base short, with 6 bases between. The CDR3 nucleotides read TGCAGTGCCCCGCGGAACACTGAAGCTTTCTTT. Its translation: CSAPRNTEAFF.

The gene calls are TRBV18 and TRBJ2-1; tentatively, D is TRBD2 (5 bases). Trimming removed 1 base at V and 6 bases at J, with 13 bases between. This CDR3 is built from 15 residues. Germline CDR1 and CDR2: KGHSH and LQKENI. CDR3 loop: CASSPQTGWANEQFF. The DNA of the CDR3 is TGTGCCAGCTCACCACAAACGGGGTGGGCCAATGAGCAGTTCTTC. The full variable domain, its missing parts supplied by reference TRBV18 and TRBJ2-1, is NAGVMQNPRHLVRRRGQEARLRCSPMKGHSHVYWYRQLPEEGLKFMVYLQKENIIDESGMPKERFSAEFPKEGPSILRIQQVVRGDSAAYFCASSPQTGWANEQFFGPGTRLTVL.

The chain joins TRBV5-4 to TRBJ1-4; maybe TRBD1 (5 bases). CDR3 length equals 14 residues. Trimming left V 3 bases short and J 8 bases short, with 14 bases between. CDR1 is SGHNT and CDR2 is YYREEE in the germline V gene (reference sequence). The CDR3, as DNA: TGTGCCAGCAGCTCAACAGGTGGTGGGGAAAAACTGTTTTTT. This translates into CASSSTGGGEKLFF.

This clone has a handful of counts. V and J are TRBV7-2 and TRBJ2-7, with D hard to call. CDR3 length: 13 amino acids. Germline V gives CDR1 SGHTA, CDR2 FQGNSA. Trimming pared 1 base from V and 2 bases from J, leaving 6 bases between. The CDR3 is CASSLERAYEQYF. In nucleotides, the CDR3 is TGTGCCAGCAGCTTAGAACGGGCCTACGAGCAGTACTTC.

This clone was seen more than once but under ten times. This chain uses TRBV28 with TRBJ2-5; D may be TRBD2 (5 bases). CDR1 and CDR2 (germline): MDHEN, SYDVKM. The V end lost 6 bases, the J end lost 7 bases, and 12 bases lay between the germline ends. The CDR3 is 12 residues long. This CDR3 is CASSSSRGTQYF. The DNA for the CDR3 is TGTGCCAGCAGCTCCAGCCGGGGGACCCAGTACTTC.

This clone was counted only a few times. The chain employs TRBV6-4 and TRBJ2-3; D might be TRBD2 (5 bases). V was trimmed by 3 bases and J by 2 bases, leaving 12 bases between them. The CDR3 has 15 residues. CDR1 is MRHNA and CDR2 is SNTAGT in the germline V gene. This chain's CDR3 is CASSEGRGYTDTQYF. CDR3 sequence (DNA): TGTGCCAGCAGTGAAGGTCGGGGATACACAGATACGCAGTATTTT.

This clone showed up just a few times. In DNA, the CDR3 is TGCGCCAGCAGCCAAGCCTCCCTAGCGGGGTATCCCTACGAGCAGTACTTC. Its protein is CASSQASLAGYPYEQYF. This chain connects TRBV4-1 to TRBJ2-7, with TRBD2 matching 9 bases. From germline, CDR1 is MGHRA and CDR2 YSYEKL. The CDR3 length is 17 residues. Unmatched junction bases numbered 9, after V lost 1 base and J lost 2 bases.

A few counts support this clone. J is TRBJ1-5 and V is TRBV5-1; D gene unclear. The CDR3 loop spans 15 amino acids. Germline lookup yields CDR1 SGHRS and CDR2 YFSETQ. With 4 bases removed from V and 2 bases from J, the gap between germline ends came to 13 bases. CDR3 loop: CASSENVGGNQPQHF. CDR3 DNA sequence: TGCGCCAGCAGCGAAAATGTGGGCGGCAATCAGCCCCAGCATTTT. Combining the CDR3 with reference TRBV5-1 and TRBJ1-5 gives the whole variable domain KAGVTQTPRYLIKTRGQQVTLSCSPISGHRSVSWYQQTPGQGLQFLFEYFSETQRNKGNFPGRFSGRQFSNSRSEMNVSTLELGDSALYLCASSENVGGNQPQHFGDGTRLSIL.

This clone was counted only a few times. The CDR3 DNA sequence: TGTGCCACCTCCGCGGGGTTGAACACTGAAGCTTTCTTT. Its protein is CATSAGLNTEAFF. The genes are TRBV27 and TRBJ1-1; D not certain. This CDR3 has 13 amino acids. Germline lookup yields CDR1 MNHEY and CDR2 SMNVEV (reference sequence). V lost 10 bases and J lost 0, with 12 bases in between.

This clone was recorded a few times. V gene TRBV7-9 combines with J gene TRBJ1-2, with TRBD1 matching over 10 bases. Germline CDR1 SEHNR, CDR2 FQNEAQ (reference sequence). V gave up 1 base and J gave up 8 bases; unmatched junction bases: 4. CDR3 size: 14 residues. The CDR3 DNA reads TGTGCCAGCAGCTTAGATTGGGACAGGGGAGGCTACACCTTC. This codes for CASSLDWDRGGYTF.

The V gene is TRBV11-1, the J gene TRBJ1-2, with D uncertain. CDR3 length: 14 residues. The ends were cut back, 5 bases at V and 7 bases at J, with 17 bases in the middle. Germline V gene data show CDR1 as SGHAT and CDR2 as FQDESV (reference sequence). The CDR3 DNA sequence: TGTGCCAGCAGCCCAAGACAACCCCATCCTGGCTACACCTTC. Encoded protein: CASSPRQPHPGYTF.

This chain's CDR3 is CASSPEGARGYTF. The CDR3 region has the DNA TGTGCCAGCTCACCTGAGGGGGCGCGTGGCTACACCTTC. The chain uses TRBV18 and TRBJ1-2, with 7 bases aligning to TRBD1. Looked up from germline, CDR1 is KGHSH and CDR2 is LQKENI. V shed 3 bases and J 7 bases; nucleotides not matched to a gene: 5. CDR3 length equals 13 residues.

This clone was picked up a small number of times. The genes are TRBV6-5 and TRBJ1-1, with 9 bases that match TRBD1. Germline CDR1 MNHEY, CDR2 SVGAGI. V shed 6 bases, J shed 4 bases, and the junction held 6 bases outside the gene matches. CDR3 length: 14 residues. The CDR3 protein is CASRRMTGGTEAFF. In DNA form, the CDR3 reads TGTGCCAGCAGACGAATGACAGGGGGCACTGAAGCTTTCTTT.

This clone has a handful of counts. The V and J genes are TRBV11-2 and TRBJ1-2; 7 bases map to TRBD1. Germline V CDR1 and CDR2: SGHAT, FQNNGV. J gave up 7 bases and V 5 bases, and 13 bases lay outside the gene matches. The CDR3 spans 15 residues. As DNA, the CDR3 is TGTGCCAGCAGCCTTACCGGGACAGCTCTTTTTGGCTACACCTTC. As protein: CASSLTGTALFGYTF.

The chain joins TRBV7-9 to TRBJ1-1, with TRBD1 matching over 10 bases. Germline CDR1 reads SEHNR; CDR2 reads FQNEAQ (reference sequence). J lost 0 bases, V lost 5 bases, and 6 bases had no gene match. This CDR3 comprises 16 residues. The CDR3 here is CASSPGTGVMNTEAFF. The CDR3 DNA follows: TGTGCCAGCAGCCCTGGGACAGGGGTTATGAACACTGAAGCTTTCTTT.

The J gene is TRBJ1-5, the V gene TRBV27; TRBD1 is a possible D gene (5 bases). V was pared by 8 bases and J by 7 bases, with 18 bases between. The CDR3 runs to 14 residues. CDR1 and CDR2 (germline): MNHEY, SMNVEV (reference sequence). CDR3 bases: TGTGCCAGCGCCAGCCCAGACAGAAGGCAGCCCCAGCATTTT. Translated: CASASPDRRQPQHF.

V usage is TRBV7-8 and J usage is TRBJ1-2; TRBD1 agrees at 9 bases. Germline trimming cut 4 bases from V and 7 bases from J; bases unmatched to any gene: 4. Germline V lookup: CDR1 SGHVS, CDR2 FQNEAQ. This CDR3 contains 13 residues. The CDR3 spells CASSSTGGSGYTF. The CDR3 region has the DNA TGTGCCAGCAGCTCCACAGGGGGCAGTGGCTACACCTTC.